The entry below describes one T cell receptor beta chain. Authors' processing steps: Scientists estimated how many nucleated cells there were by amplifying reference gene primers. Here immunoSEQ multiplex PCR was the method, and the copy in TCRdb shows in-frame clones only, minus some. The D gene and trimming were derived from the DNA, and the V and J assignments and clone size from that table. The repertoire holds hundreds of thousands of clones, with 75% to 90% as singletons. The sample originates from a study of blood T cell repertoires in COVID-19. Study summary: Acute and convalescent COVID-19 samples came from the United States, Italy and Spain. Sample material is recorded as cDNA or gDNA derived from T cells, B-cell-depleted T cells, or PBMCs.

Germline CDR1 and CDR2: SQVTM and ANQGSEA. V shed 7 bases and J shed 2 bases, with 21 bases lying between them. This CDR3 contains 15 residues. Seattle participants joined during active infection and were tracked over time. Sequenced input: peripheral blood. V is TRBV29-1 and J is TRBJ2-7, with a weak D call TRBD2 (6 bases). This TCR was recovered from a woman between 65 and 79 years old with COVID-19, enrolled during active disease. The CDR3 region is CSAHGDRDSPYEQYF. Written as DNA, the CDR3 is TGCAGCGCCCATGGGGACCGGGACTCGCCCTACGAGCAGTACTTC.